This T cell receptor beta chain emerged from a study of T cell responses to AZD1222 COVID-19 vaccine. The assay was immunoSEQ multiplex PCR, and TCRdb's table has in-frame clones only and misses some. The sample has around 25,000 clones; around 86% are singletons. As regards this clone: Its antigen remains unidentified.

In germline, CDR1 is SEHNR, CDR2 FQNEAQ (reference sequence). CDR3 length equals 17 residues. The V and J ends lost 0 bases and 6 bases respectively, with 17 bases between them. Study observations and caveats: Donors were mostly white British, more females; clonal diversity possibly underestimated. Per reports, nearly half of all spike-specific TCRs target regions that are unmutated in variants. Spike-specific TCR breadth and depth rose after two AZD1222 doses.

Pooled in the analysis were second doses at about 4 or about 12 weeks. This sequence originates from an adult who received the AZD1222 COVID-19 vaccine. The V gene is TRBV7-9, the J gene TRBJ2-2, with D perhaps matching TRBD1 (5 bases). The sample in question was peripheral blood, obtained 28 days after the second AZD1222 dose. The CDR3 sequence: CASSLAGWGQPSGELFF. The DNA of the CDR3 is TGTGCCAGCAGCTTAGCGGGGTGGGGCCAACCGTCCGGGGAGCTGTTTTTT.